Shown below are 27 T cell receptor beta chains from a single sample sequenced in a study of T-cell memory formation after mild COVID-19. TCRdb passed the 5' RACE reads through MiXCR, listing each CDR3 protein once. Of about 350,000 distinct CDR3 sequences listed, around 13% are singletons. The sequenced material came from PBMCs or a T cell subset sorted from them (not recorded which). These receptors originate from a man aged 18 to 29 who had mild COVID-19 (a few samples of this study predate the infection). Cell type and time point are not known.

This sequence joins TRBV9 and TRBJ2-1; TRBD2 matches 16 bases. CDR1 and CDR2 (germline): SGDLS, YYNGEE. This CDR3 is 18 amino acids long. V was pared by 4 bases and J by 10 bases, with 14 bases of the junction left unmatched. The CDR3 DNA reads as TGTGCCAGCAGCCCCGGACAGGGACTAGCGGGGGGGCCGAGCGAGCAGTTCTTC. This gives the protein CASSPGQGLAGGPSEQFF.

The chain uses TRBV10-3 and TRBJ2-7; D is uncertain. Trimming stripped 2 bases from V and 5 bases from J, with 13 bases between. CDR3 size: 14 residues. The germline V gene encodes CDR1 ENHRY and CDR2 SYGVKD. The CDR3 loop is CAISEGRIMDEQYF. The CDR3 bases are TGTGCCATCAGTGAGGGCAGAATAATGGACGAGCAGTACTTC.

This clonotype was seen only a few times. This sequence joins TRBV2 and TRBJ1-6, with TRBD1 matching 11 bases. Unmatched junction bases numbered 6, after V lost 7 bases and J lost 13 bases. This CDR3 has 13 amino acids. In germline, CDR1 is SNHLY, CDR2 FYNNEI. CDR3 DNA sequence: TGTGCCAGCAACGGGGACAGGGGGTACCCCCTCCACTTT. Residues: CASNGDRGYPLHF.

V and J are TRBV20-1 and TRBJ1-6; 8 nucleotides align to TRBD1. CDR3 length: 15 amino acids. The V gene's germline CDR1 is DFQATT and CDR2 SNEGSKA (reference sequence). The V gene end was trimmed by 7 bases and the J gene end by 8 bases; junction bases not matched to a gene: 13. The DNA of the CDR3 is TGCAGTGGCCAAGACAGGGGCGCCCACGATTCACCCCTCCACTTT. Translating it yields CSGQDRGAHDSPLHF.

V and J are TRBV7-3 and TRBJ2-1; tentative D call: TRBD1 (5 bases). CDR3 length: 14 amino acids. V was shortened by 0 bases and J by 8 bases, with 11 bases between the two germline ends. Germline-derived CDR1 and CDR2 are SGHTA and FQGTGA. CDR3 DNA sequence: TGTGCCAGCAGCTTAACGTCCAGGGTTGATGAGCAGTTCTTC. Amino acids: CASSLTSRVDEQFF.

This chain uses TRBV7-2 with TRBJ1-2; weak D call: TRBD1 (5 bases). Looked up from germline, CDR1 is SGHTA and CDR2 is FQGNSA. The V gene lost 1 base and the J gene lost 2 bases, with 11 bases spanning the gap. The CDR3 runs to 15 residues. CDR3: CASSLGSEGNYGYTF. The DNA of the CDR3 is TGTGCCAGCAGCTTAGGGTCGGAGGGGAACTATGGCTACACCTTC.

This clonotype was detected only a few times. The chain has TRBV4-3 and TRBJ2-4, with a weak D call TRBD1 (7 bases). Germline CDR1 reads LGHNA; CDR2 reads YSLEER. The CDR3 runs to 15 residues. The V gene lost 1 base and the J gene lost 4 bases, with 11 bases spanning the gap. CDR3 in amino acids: CASSQGGTVKNIQYF. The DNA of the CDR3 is TGCGCCAGCAGCCAAGGCGGGACAGTAAAAAACATTCAGTACTTC.

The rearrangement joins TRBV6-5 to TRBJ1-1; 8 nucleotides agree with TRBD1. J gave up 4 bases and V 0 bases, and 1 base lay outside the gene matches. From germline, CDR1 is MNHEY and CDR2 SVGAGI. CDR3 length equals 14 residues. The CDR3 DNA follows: TGTGCCAGCAGTTACTCGACAGGGGTCACTGAAGCTTTCTTT. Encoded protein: CASSYSTGVTEAFF.

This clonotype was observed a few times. Here the CDR3 reads CSPRDSGAVASYNEQFF. CDR3 sequence (DNA): TGCAGTCCAAGGGACTCGGGGGCCGTTGCCTCCTACAATGAGCAGTTCTTC. V is TRBV20-1 and J is TRBJ2-1; D is perhaps TRBD1 or TRBD2 (6 bases each). Per the germline V gene, CDR1 is DFQATT and CDR2 is SNEGSKA (reference sequence). V dropped 8 bases and J dropped 0 bases, with 23 bases sitting between them. The CDR3 contains 17 residues.

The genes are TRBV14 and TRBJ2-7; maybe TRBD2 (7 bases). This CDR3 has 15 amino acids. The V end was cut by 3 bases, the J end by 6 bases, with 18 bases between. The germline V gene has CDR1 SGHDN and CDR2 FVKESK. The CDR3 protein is CASSQVGGQMGEQYF. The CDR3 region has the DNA TGTGCCAGCAGCCAGGTCGGGGGGCAGATGGGCGAGCAGTACTTC.

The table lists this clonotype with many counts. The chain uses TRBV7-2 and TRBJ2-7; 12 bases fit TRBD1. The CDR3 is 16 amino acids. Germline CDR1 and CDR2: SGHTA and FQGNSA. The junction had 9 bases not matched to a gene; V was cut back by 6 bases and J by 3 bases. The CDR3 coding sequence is TGTGCCAGCAGAGGAGGGGGGGACAGGGGGCACTACGAGCAGTACTTC. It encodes CASRGGGDRGHYEQYF.

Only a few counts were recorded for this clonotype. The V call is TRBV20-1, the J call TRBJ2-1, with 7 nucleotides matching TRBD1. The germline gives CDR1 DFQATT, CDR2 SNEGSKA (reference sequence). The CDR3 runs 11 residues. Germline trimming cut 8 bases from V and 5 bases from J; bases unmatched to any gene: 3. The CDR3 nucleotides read TGCAGTACAGGGGACCACAATGAGCAGTTCTTC. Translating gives CSTGDHNEQFF.

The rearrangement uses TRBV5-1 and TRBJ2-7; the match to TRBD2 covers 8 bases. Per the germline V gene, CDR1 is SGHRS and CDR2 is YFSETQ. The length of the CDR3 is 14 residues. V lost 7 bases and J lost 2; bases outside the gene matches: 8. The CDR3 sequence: CASGTSAPTYEQYF. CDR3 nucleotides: TGCGCCAGCGGGACTAGTGCCCCAACCTACGAGCAGTACTTC. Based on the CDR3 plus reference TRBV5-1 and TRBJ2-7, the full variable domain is KAGVTQTPRYLIKTRGQQVTLSCSPISGHRSVSWYQQTPGQGLQFLFEYFSETQRNKGNFPGRFSGRQFSNSRSEMNVSTLELGDSALYLCASGTSAPTYEQYFGPGTRLTVT.

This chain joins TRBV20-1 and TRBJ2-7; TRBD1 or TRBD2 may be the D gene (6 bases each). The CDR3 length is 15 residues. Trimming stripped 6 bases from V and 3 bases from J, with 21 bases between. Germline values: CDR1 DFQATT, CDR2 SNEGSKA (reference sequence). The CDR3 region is CSAEGKGGLFYEQYF. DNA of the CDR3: TGCAGTGCGGAGGGTAAGGGGGGCTTGTTCTACGAGCAGTACTTC.

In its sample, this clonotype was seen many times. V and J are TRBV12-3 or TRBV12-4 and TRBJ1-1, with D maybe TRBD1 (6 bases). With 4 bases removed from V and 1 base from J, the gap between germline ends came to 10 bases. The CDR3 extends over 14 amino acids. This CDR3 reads CASSWGGANTEAFF. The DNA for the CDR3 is TGTGCCAGCAGTTGGGGGGGCGCGAACACTGAAGCTTTCTTT.

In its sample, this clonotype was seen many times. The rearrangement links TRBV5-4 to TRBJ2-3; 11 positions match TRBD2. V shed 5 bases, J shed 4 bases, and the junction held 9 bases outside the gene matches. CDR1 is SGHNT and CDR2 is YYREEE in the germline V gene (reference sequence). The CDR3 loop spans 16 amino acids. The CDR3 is CASSSSGTSGSDTQYF. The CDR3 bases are TGTGCCAGCAGTAGTTCCGGGACTAGCGGCTCAGATACGCAGTATTTT.

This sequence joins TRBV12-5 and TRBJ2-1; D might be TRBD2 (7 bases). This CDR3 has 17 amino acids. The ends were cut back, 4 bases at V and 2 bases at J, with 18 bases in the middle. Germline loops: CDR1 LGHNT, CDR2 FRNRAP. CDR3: CASGSPTGGGTYNEQFF. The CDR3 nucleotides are TGTGCTAGTGGTTCCCCCACTGGCGGGGGCACCTACAATGAGCAGTTCTTC.

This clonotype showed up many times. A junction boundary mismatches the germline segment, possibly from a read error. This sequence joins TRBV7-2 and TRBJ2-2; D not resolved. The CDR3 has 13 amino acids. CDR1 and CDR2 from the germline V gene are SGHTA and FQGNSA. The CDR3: CASSSVNTGELFF. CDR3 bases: TGCGCCAGCAGCTCGGTAAACACCGGGGAGCTGTTTTTT.

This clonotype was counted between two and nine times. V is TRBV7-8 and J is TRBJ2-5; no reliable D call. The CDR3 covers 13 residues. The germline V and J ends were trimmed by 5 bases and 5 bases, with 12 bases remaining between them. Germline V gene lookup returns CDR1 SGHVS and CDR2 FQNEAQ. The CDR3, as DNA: TGTGCCAGCAGCCCGAGGCGGCGTGAGACCCAGTACTTC. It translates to CASSPRRRETQYF.

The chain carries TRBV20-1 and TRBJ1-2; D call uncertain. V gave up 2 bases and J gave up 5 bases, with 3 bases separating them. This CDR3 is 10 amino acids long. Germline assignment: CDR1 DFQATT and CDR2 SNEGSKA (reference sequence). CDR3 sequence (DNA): TGCAGTGCTAGAATATATGGCTACACCTTC. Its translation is CSARIYGYTF.

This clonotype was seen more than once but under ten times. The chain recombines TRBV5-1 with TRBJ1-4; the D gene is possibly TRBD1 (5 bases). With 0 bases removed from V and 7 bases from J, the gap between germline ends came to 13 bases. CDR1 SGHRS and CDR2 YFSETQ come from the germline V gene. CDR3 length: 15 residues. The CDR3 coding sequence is TGCGCCAGCAGCTTGGGTCAGGGTCTTCGTGAAAAACTGTTTTTT. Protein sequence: CASSLGQGLREKLFF.

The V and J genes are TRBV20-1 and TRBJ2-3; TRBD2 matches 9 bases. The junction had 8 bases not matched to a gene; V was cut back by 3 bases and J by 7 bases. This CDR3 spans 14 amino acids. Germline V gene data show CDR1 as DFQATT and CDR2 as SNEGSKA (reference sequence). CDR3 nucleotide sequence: TGCAGTGCTAGGGGGCGGGGGGGCCTAAATACGCAGTATTTT. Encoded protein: CSARGRGGLNTQYF.

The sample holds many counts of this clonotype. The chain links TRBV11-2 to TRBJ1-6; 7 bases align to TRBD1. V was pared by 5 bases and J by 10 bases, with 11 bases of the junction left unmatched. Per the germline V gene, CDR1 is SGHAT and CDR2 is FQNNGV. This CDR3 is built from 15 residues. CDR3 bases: TGTGCCAGCAGCCCATCAAGACAGGGCTTATCACCCCTCCACTTT. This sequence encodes CASSPSRQGLSPLHF.

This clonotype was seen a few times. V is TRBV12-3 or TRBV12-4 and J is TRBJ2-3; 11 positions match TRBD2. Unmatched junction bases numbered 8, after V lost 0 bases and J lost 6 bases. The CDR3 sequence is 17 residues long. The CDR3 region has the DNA TGTGCCAGCAGTTTAGCTTTAGCGGGGGGGCCTCCCGATACGCAGTATTTT. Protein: CASSLALAGGPPDTQYF.

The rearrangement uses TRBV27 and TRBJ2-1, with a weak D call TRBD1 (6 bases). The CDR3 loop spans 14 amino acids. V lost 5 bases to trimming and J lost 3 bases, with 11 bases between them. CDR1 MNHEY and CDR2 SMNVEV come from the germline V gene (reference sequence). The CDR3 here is CASSPWTDYNEQFF. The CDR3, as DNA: TGTGCCAGCAGTCCCTGGACAGACTACAATGAGCAGTTCTTC.

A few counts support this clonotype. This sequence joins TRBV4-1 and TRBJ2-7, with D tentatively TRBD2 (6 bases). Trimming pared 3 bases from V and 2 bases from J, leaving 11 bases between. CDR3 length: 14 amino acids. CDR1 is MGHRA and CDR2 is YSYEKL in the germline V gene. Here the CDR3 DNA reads TGCGCCAGCAGCCACTACCGGGGGACCTACGAGCAGTACTTC. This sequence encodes CASSHYRGTYEQYF.

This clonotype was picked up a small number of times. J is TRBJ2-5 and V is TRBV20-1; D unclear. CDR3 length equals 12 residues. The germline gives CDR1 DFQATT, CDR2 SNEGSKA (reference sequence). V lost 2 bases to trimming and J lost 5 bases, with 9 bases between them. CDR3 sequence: CSARSPGETQYF. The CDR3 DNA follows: TGCAGTGCTAGATCGCCGGGCGAGACCCAGTACTTC.